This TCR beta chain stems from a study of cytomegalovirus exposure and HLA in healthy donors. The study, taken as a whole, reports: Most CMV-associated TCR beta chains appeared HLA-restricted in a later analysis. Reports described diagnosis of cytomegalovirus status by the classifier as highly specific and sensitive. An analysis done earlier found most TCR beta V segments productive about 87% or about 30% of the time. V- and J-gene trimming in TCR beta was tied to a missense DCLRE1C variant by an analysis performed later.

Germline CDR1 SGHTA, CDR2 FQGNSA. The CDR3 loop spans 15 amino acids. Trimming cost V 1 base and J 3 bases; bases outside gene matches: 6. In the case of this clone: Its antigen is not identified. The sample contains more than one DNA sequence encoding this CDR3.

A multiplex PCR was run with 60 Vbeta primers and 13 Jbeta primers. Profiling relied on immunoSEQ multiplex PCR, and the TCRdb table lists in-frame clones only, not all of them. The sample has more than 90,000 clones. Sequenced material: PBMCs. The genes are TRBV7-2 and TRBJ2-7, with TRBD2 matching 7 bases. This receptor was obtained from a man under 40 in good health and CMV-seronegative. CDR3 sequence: CASSLGIGEGYEQYF. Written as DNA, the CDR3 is TGTGCCAGCAGCTTAGGAATCGGGGAGGGCTACGAGCAGTACTTC.